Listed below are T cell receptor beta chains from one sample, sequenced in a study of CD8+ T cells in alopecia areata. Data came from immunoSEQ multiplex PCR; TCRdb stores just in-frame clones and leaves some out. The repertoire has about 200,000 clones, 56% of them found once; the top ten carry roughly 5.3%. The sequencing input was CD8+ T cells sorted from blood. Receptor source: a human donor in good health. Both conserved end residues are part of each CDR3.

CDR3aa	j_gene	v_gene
CSVVGEDRGPLLYNEQFF	TRBJ2-1	TRBV29-1
CSVSGDRGFSPLHF	TRBJ1-6	TRBV29-1
CATTNGGFSETQYF	TRBJ2-5	TRBV15
CASRAGLQETQYF	TRBJ2-5	TRBV6-5
CSVEGEISPHGYTF	TRBJ1-2	TRBV29-1
CASSLDEGEAFF	TRBJ1-1	TRBV5-6
CASSLDTSGASYEQYF	TRBJ2-7	TRBV5-1
CTSRPTRGDQPQHF	TRBJ1-5	TRBV1
CAIGEDPYGYTF	TRBJ1-2	TRBV5-4
CASSTFRPRGNMMNTEAFF	TRBJ1-1	TRBV11-2
CASSEAPSGTEAFF	TRBJ1-1	TRBV2
CAGISGGAYEQYF	TRBJ2-7	TRBV30
CASSPRGTGELFF	TRBJ2-2	TRBV19
CASDNTGKYNSPLHF	TRBJ1-6	TRBV10-2
CASSDGETHTEAFF	TRBJ1-1	TRBV6-1
CASSRSLAGATSTDTQYF	TRBJ2-3	TRBV7-8
CASSHLSGEQETQYF	TRBJ2-5	TRBV4-1
CASSPRPGTGVGYGYTF	TRBJ1-2	TRBV11-2
CASSLGPTETQYF	TRBJ2-5	TRBV28
CASSSADRPNSYEQYF	TRBJ2-7	TRBV6-5
CASSQGTVSGYTF	TRBJ1-2	TRBV4-1
CASRSDRGSNTGELFF	TRBJ2-2	TRBV2
CASSSPQGLINTEAFF	TRBJ1-1	TRBV11-2
CASSVRGTAEQFF	TRBJ2-1	TRBV5-1
CASSQVDRAQETQYF	TRBJ2-5	TRBV4-1
CASSLGGNTQYF	TRBJ2-3	TRBV27
CASSIELTDTQYF	TRBJ2-3	TRBV19
CASSFPGGQETQYF	TRBJ2-5	TRBV2
CASSQVMNTEAFF	TRBJ1-1	TRBV4-1
CASSSSWSEGIYGYTF	TRBJ1-2	TRBV27
CASSLGPLTYEQYF	TRBJ2-7	TRBV4-1
CASSVPPGQEAFF	TRBJ1-1	TRBV2
CASSFRARDSPLHF	TRBJ1-6	TRBV14
CSVLRGGGYNEQFF	TRBJ2-1	TRBV29-1
CAISESNTGQGEFNQPQHF	TRBJ1-5	TRBV10-3
CASSEGGRRPLHF	TRBJ1-6	TRBV6-1
CASSVGKGSGANVLTF	TRBJ2-6	TRBV9
CASAITDSDYGYTF	TRBJ1-2	TRBV7-9
CASSYSGAEAFF	TRBJ1-1	TRBV6-5
CASSLEGGYGYTF	TRBJ1-2	TRBV5-1
CASALARINEQFF	TRBJ2-1	TRBV5-1
CASSLGGGGPETQYF	TRBJ2-5	TRBV13
CASSSGRLYGYTF	TRBJ1-2	TRBV13
CASSISGDTQYF	TRBJ2-3	TRBV19
CASSGQDYGYTF	TRBJ1-2	TRBV5-6
CASVGPEAFF	TRBJ1-1	TRBV6-5
CASSPPGHSYEQYF	TRBJ2-7	TRBV11-2
CSVEVAGYGYTF	TRBJ1-2	TRBV29-1
CSVESVKAYGYTF	TRBJ1-2	TRBV29-1